This paragraph reports one T cell receptor (beta chain). V lost 1 base, J lost 8 bases, and 14 bases lay in between. CDR1 is MNHNS and CDR2 is SASEGT in the germline V gene. This CDR3 has 14 residues. The source of the sample is a study of blood T cell repertoires in COVID-19. Study-level information: Acute and convalescent COVID-19 specimens originated in the United States, Italy and Spain.

The repertoire was sequenced with immunoSEQ multiplex PCR; TCRdb's copy has only in-frame clones and lacks some. The data hold more than 120,000 clones, with around 87% observed a single time. The J gene is TRBJ1-2, the V gene TRBV6-1; tentatively, D is TRBD1 (5 bases). This TCR came from a man in his fifties who had recovered from COVID-19. The sequenced sample was peripheral blood. The CDR3 sequence: CASSEGGTTRGYTF. As DNA, the CDR3 is TGTGCCAGCAGTGAAGGGGGGACTACAAGAGGCTACACCTTC.